This T cell receptor beta chain was sequenced for a study of technical replicates of blood from a handful of donors. This CDR3 region has 14 residues. The V end was cut by 10 bases, the J end by 0 bases, with 14 bases between. In germline, CDR1 is MDHEN, CDR2 SYDVKM. Here immunoSEQ multiplex PCR was the method, and the copy in TCRdb shows in-frame clones only, minus some. The sample consists of roughly 93,000 clones, almost 96% of them appearing once. Source material: T cells isolated from PBMCs. The sequence derives from a human donor in good health. V is TRBV28 and J is TRBJ2-3, with D tentatively TRBD1 (6 bases). In DNA form, the CDR3 reads TGTGCCATGGGCCAGGGGTCTAGCACAGATACGCAGTATTTT. Translating gives CAMGQGSSTDTQYF.